The subject of this entry is one TCR beta chain. TCR beta VDJ and CDR3 were profiled, and genomic DNA was the template. TCRdb passed the reads through MiXCR, listing each CDR3 protein once. This sample yields 270,000 or so distinct CDR3 sequences, of which around 82% are seen a single time; 42% belongs to the top ten. The sequenced patients had an expansion of CD8+CD57+ cells seen by flow cytometry. This sample was included in a study of CD8+CD57+ T cells in acquired aplastic anemia. As for the study in general: DNA from sorted CD4+ and CD8+ cells averaged around 3.5 ug.

The CDR3 covers 16 residues. V lost 5 bases, J lost 13 bases, and 27 bases lay in between. Per the germline V gene, CDR1 is SGHVS and CDR2 is FQNEAQ. The sample consisted of sorted CD4+, CD8+, or CD8+CD57+ T cells (not recorded which) from PBMCs. This rearrangement joins TRBV7-8 to TRBJ2-1, with D perhaps TRBD1 (7 bases). This TCR was recovered from a human donor with aplastic anemia. Here the CDR3 reads CASSQGGGTGQQDQFF. Written as DNA, the CDR3 is TGTGCCAGCAGCCAGGGGGGCGGAACCGGTCAGCAGGATCAGTTCTTC.